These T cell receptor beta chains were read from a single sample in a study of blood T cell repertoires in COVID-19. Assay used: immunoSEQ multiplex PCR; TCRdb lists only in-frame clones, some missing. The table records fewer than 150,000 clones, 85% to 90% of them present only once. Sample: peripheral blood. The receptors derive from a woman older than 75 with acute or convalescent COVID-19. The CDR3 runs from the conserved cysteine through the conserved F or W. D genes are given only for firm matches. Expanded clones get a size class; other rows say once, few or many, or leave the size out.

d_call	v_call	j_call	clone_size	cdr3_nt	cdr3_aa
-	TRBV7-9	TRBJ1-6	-	TGTGCCAGCAGCTTATTAACAGGGTCGAGTGATTCACCCCTCCACTTT	CASSLLTGSSDSPLHF
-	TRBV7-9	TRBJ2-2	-	TGTGCCAGCAGCCGCGGACAGAACACCGGGGAGCTGTTTTTT	CASSRGQNTGELFF
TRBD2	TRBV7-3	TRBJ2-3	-	TGTGCCAGCAGCTTAAACGGCGGGGGGGCCCCAGATACGCAGTATTTT	CASSLNGGGAPDTQYF
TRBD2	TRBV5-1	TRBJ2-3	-	TGCGCCAGCTGCAATGGACTAGCGGACACAGATACGCAGTATTTT	CASCNGLADTDTQYF
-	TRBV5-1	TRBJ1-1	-	TGCGCCAGCAGCGGCGTCGGGAAAGGGGGGAACACTGAAGCTTTCTTT	CASSGVGKGGNTEAFF
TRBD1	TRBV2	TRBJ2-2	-	TGTGCCAGCAGTGAGACAGGGGGCGGCACCGGGGAGCTGTTTTTT	CASSETGGGTGELFF
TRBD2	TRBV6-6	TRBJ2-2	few	TGTGCCAGCAAACCGGGACTAGCGGGTACCGGGGAGCTGTTTTTT	CASKPGLAGTGELFF
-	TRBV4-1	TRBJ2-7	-	TGCGCCAGCAGCCCCCTGCAGGCCCAAGTGTCGCGCGAGCAGTACTTC	CASSPLQAQVSREQYF
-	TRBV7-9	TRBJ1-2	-	TGTGCCAGCAGCTTATTCGGGGGCTACACCTTC	CASSLFGGYTF
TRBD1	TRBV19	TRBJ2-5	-	TGTGCCAGTAGTATAGGGGAAACAGGGGTGTATGGAGAGACCCAGTACTTC	CASSIGETGVYGETQYF